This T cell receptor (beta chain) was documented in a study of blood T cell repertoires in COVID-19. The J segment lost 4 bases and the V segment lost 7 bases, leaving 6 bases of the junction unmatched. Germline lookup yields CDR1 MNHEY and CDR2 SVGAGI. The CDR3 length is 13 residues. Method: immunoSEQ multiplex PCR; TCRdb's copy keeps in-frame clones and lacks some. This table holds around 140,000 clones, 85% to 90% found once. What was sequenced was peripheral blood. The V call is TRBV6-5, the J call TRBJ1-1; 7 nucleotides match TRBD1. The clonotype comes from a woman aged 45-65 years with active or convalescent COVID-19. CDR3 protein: CASTLTGATEAFF. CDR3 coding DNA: TGTGCCAGCACCCTCACAGGGGCCACTGAAGCTTTCTTT.